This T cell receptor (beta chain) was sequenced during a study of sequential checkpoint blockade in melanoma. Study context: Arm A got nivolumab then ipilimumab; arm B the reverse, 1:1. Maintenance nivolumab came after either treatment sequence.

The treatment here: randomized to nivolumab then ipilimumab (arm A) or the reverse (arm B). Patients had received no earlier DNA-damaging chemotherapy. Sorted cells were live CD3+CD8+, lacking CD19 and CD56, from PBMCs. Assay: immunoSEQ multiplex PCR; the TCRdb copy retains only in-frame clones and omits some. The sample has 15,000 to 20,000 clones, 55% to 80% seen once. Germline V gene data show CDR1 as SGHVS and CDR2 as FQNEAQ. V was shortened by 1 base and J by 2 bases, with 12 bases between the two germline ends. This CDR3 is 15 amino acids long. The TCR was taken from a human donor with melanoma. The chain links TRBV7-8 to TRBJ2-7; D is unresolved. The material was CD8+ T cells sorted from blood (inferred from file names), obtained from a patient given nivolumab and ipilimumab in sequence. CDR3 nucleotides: TGTGCCAGCAGCTTAGAAGTCAGTGTCGCCTACGAGCAGTACTTC. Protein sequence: CASSLEVSVAYEQYF. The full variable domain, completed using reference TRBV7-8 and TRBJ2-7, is GAGVSQSPRYKVAKRGQDVALRCDPISGHVSLFWYQQALGQGPEFLTYFQNEAQLDKSGLPSDRFFAERPEGSVSTLKIQRTQQEDSAVYLCASSLEVSVAYEQYFGPGTRLTVT.